A selection of T cell receptor beta chains follows, all from one sample in a study of T cell changes during pregnancy in multiple sclerosis. Repertoires were generated with immunoSEQ multiplex PCR, while TCRdb's copy carries only in-frame clones and drops some. The sample has around 78,000 clones, 91% seen once. The sequencing here drew on peripheral blood, taken in the third trimester of pregnancy. Source of these receptors: a female donor in good health, enrolled as a control in a pregnancy study. The CDR3 runs from the conserved cysteine through the conserved F or W. D genes are given only for firm matches. Not all rows give a size; the values are once, few, many and, for expanded clones, a class.

TRBV7-2	TRBJ1-3	-	TRBD1	TGTGCCAGCAGCCTGGACAGGTCCTCTGGAAACACCATATATTTT	CASSLDRSSGNTIYF
TRBV15	TRBJ2-3	once	-	TGTGCCACCAGTACACATGGGGGCGAATCAGATACGCAGTATTTT	CATSTHGGESDTQYF
TRBV4-3	TRBJ1-4	-	-	TGCGCCAGCAGCCAACAGCCACAATTCTGGACAGCTAATGAAAAACTGTTTTTT	CASSQQPQFWTANEKLFF
TRBV25-1	TRBJ1-5	once	-	TGTGCCAGCACGTCACAGGCTGGTGGAGCCCAGCATTTT	CASTSQAGGAQHF
TRBV28	TRBJ1-2	-	-	TGTGCCAGCAGTATGACAGGTTCGATCGACTATGGCTACACCTTC	CASSMTGSIDYGYTF
TRBV29-1	TRBJ1-1	few	TRBD1	TGCAGCGCCGACAGGGGAGGAGGTAAAGCTTTCTTT	CSADRGGGKAFF
TRBV19	TRBJ2-6	-	TRBD1	TGTGCCAGTAGGACCTTTGGACAGGGGGCTAGAGGATCTGGGGCCAACGTCCTGACTTTC	CASRTFGQGARGSGANVLTF
TRBV30	TRBJ1-2	-	-	TGTGCCTGGAGTGTAGGGGACTATGGCTACACCTTC	CAWSVGDYGYTF
TRBV18	TRBJ2-5	-	TRBD2	TGTGCCAGCTCACCGGGACTAGCGGGAGCGGAGACCCAGTACTTC	CASSPGLAGAETQYF
TRBV5-4	TRBJ2-5	-	TRBD2	TGTGCCAGCAGCTTTCGACTAGCGGTCCAAGAGACCCAGTACTTC	CASSFRLAVQETQYF
TRBV5-5	TRBJ1-2	-	-	TGTGCCAGCAGCTTCCAGGAGGTCCTCTCCTATGGCTACACCTTC	CASSFQEVLSYGYTF
TRBV5-1	TRBJ1-1	-	TRBD1	TGCGCCAGCAGTCCACCCGCGGACAGGGGCACTGAAGCTTTCTTT	CASSPPADRGTEAFF
TRBV5-1	TRBJ1-2	-	-	TGCGCCAGCAGCCCCGGTTCGGTAGGAGGCTATGGCTACACCTTC	CASSPGSVGGYGYTF
TRBV6-1	TRBJ1-1	-	TRBD1	TGTGCCAGCAGTGTAAGGACAGGGGGCGAAAGGACTGAAGCTTTCTTT	CASSVRTGGERTEAFF
TRBV10-3	TRBJ2-1	-	TRBD1	TGTGCCACCAGTGTAGGGACAGGGGTAACGGTCAATGAGCAGTTCTTC	CATSVGTGVTVNEQFF
TRBV18	TRBJ2-5	-	TRBD2	TGTGCCAGCTCACCAACGACCGGGACTAGCGGGGAGACCCAGTACTTC	CASSPTTGTSGETQYF
TRBV21-1	TRBJ2-7	-	-	TGTGCCAGCCCGGGGACAGGGAAGGCCTACGAGCAGTACTTC	CASPGTGKAYEQYF
TRBV18	TRBJ2-7	-	-	TGTGCCAGCTCACCTGCCGCTAGACGGGTCGACGAGCAGTACTTC	CASSPAARRVDEQYF
TRBV10-3	TRBJ2-3	-	-	TGTGCCACCGACAGGAGCGGAGAAAGCACAGATACGCAGTATTTT	CATDRSGESTDTQYF
TRBV14	TRBJ1-1	few	-	TGTGCCAGCAGCCAAGTTCCGGGTACTGAAGCTTTCTTT	CASSQVPGTEAFF
TRBV7-9	TRBJ1-1	few	TRBD1	TGTGCCAGCAGCTTAGCGGGACAGGGGAACACTGAAGCTTTCTTT	CASSLAGQGNTEAFF
TRBV27	TRBJ2-5	-	TRBD1	TGTGCCAGCAGTCCCACATCACCCGACAGGGGGCAAGAGACCCAGTACTTC	CASSPTSPDRGQETQYF
TRBV10-1	TRBJ2-7	-	-	TGCGCCAGCAGTGAGGGCAGGGGCTCTAGGCAGTACTTC	CASSEGRGSRQYF
TRBV29-1	TRBJ2-1	-	-	TGCAGCGTTGTGAGAGGTAGCCCCTACAATGAGCAGTTCTTC	CSVVRGSPYNEQFF
TRBV7-2	TRBJ1-1	-	TRBD1	TGTGCCAGCAGCCGTAGGGGGACAGGGGGAGGCACTGAAGCTTTCTTT	CASSRRGTGGGTEAFF
TRBV9	TRBJ2-3	-	-	TGTGCCAGCAGCGTACAGGGCACAGATACGCAGTATTTT	CASSVQGTDTQYF
TRBV18	TRBJ2-7	-	-	TGTGCCAGCTCACCATCCAGGGACGAGCAGTACTTC	CASSPSRDEQYF
TRBV27	TRBJ2-7	-	-	TGTGCCAGCAGTCTCCGACATGGGAGTACCTACGAGCAGTACTTC	CASSLRHGSTYEQYF
TRBV5-4	TRBJ2-3	-	TRBD2	TGTGCCAGCAGCGATCGGACTAGCGGGAGGGGTGGCGCAGATACGCAGTATTTT	CASSDRTSGRGGADTQYF
TRBV7-2	TRBJ1-1	-	-	TGTGCCAGCAGCTTGAGACCCGACATGGAAGCTTTCTTT	CASSLRPDMEAFF
TRBV6-5	TRBJ1-4	-	TRBD1	TGTGCCAGCAGTTACCTTCGACAGGGTGGGAGTGAAAAACTGTTTTTT	CASSYLRQGGSEKLFF
TRBV27	TRBJ2-2	-	-	TGTGCCAGCGCTTCGGGTCCCGGGGAGCTGTTTTTT	CASASGPGELFF
TRBV5-8	TRBJ1-4	-	TRBD1	TGTGCCAGCAGCCTACGGACAGGGGGGCATGGTGAAAAACTGTTTTTT	CASSLRTGGHGEKLFF
TRBV11-2	TRBJ1-1	-	-	TGTGCCAGCAGCCCCCGGACAGTAACTGAAGCTTTCTTT	CASSPRTVTEAFF